This T cell receptor (beta chain) was sequenced for a study of PD-1 blockade in classical Hodgkin lymphoma. Each patient relapsed following autologous stem cell transplantation, and prior brentuximab vedotin exposure differed. This CDR3 region has 15 residues. Per the germline V gene, CDR1 is PRHDT and CDR2 is FYEKMQ (reference sequence). The trim removed 2 bases at V and 2 bases at J, leaving 1 base unmatched. Assay: immunoSEQ multiplex PCR; the TCRdb copy retains only in-frame clones and omits some. The sample has 50,000 or so clones, 75% to 95% seen once. The sequence was obtained from a human donor with classical Hodgkin lymphoma. V usage is TRBV13 and J usage is TRBJ2-7; 12 nucleotides agree with TRBD2. The sequencing here drew on peripheral blood mononuclear cells (PBMCs), taken before the second cycle of nivolumab. The CDR3 DNA reads TGTGCCAGCAGCTTACGACTAGCGGGGGCCTACGAGCAGTACTTC. This codes for CASSLRLAGAYEQYF.